The 18 T cell receptor beta chains presented below share a single source sample, sequenced in a study of TIL therapy for anti-PD-1-resistant metastatic lung cancer (dated by TCRdb to the early 2020s). TCR beta CDR3 regions were amplified from genomic DNA with the immunoSEQ v3 hsTCRB kit using bias-controlled multiplex PCR. TCRdb stores this immuneACCESS table with in-frame sequences only. Part of the clones is absent; in the studies checked, under half of the shortfall reflects unresolved V genes, and no reason is known for the rest. The sample table lists about 59,000 clones, 73% of them with a count of one. The leading ten clones occupy about 1.8% of the sample. The intended sense of this specimen's time point label: pre-treatment sample, taken before nivolumab and TIL therapy. The specimen comprised blood, sampled at baseline. The receptors originated from a person aged 25 to 85 with non-small cell lung cancer.

This chain connects TRBV9 to TRBJ1-3; the D gene is possibly TRBD1 (6 bases). The CDR3 is 14 amino acids. Per germline, CDR1 SGDLS and CDR2 YYNGEE. The ends were cut back, 2 bases at V and 4 bases at J, with 10 bases in the middle. The CDR3 protein is CASSVSGAGNTIYF. DNA of the CDR3: TGTGCCAGCAGCGTGTCAGGGGCGGGAAACACCATATATTTT.

The J gene is TRBJ1-5, the V gene TRBV7-9; TRBD1 matches 7 bases. From germline, CDR1 is SEHNR and CDR2 FQNEAQ (reference sequence). This CDR3 comprises 14 residues. After removal of 4 bases from V and 6 bases from J, the junction contained 6 bases not matched to a gene. CDR3 coding DNA: TGTGCCAGCAGCTCAGCAACAGGGGCTCAGCCCCAGCATTTT. This sequence encodes CASSSATGAQPQHF.

The CDR3 is CASSLGRGSYEQYF. CDR3 DNA: TGTGCCAGCAGCTTGGGCAGGGGTAGCTACGAGCAGTACTTC. V and J are TRBV7-7 and TRBJ2-7; a weak D match, TRBD1 (6 bases). V shed 3 bases and J shed 3 bases, with 12 bases lying between them. Germline V gives CDR1 SSHAT, CDR2 FNYEAQ (reference sequence). CDR3 length: 14 amino acids.

The V gene is TRBV18, the J gene TRBJ2-1; D is possibly TRBD1 or TRBD2 (5 bases each). V lost 3 bases to trimming and J lost 0 bases, with 18 bases between them. CDR3 length: 18 residues. Germline values: CDR1 KGHSH, CDR2 LQKENI. CDR3 amino acids: CASSPPALGVSSYNEQFF. The DNA for the CDR3 is TGTGCCAGCTCACCTCCCGCCCTGGGGGTGAGCTCCTACAATGAGCAGTTCTTC.

This clone was picked up a small number of times. The chain has TRBV7-9 and TRBJ1-2, with 9 bases identical to TRBD1. The trim removed 8 bases at V and 4 bases at J, leaving 2 bases unmatched. This CDR3 is 12 amino acids long. Looked up from germline, CDR1 is SEHNR and CDR2 is FQNEAQ (reference sequence). Here the CDR3 DNA reads TGTGCCAGCGGACAGGGGAGCTATGGCTACACCTTC. It codes for CASGQGSYGYTF.

The chain joins TRBV5-5 to TRBJ1-2; D possibly corresponds to TRBD1 (5 bases). Germline assignment: CDR1 SGHKS and CDR2 YYEKEE (reference sequence). V lost 3 bases and J lost 2, with 8 bases in between. This CDR3 has 13 residues. Written as DNA, the CDR3 is TGTGCCAGCAGCTGGGACGGGAACTATGGCTACACCTTC. It yields the protein CASSWDGNYGYTF.

The V call is TRBV6-1, the J call TRBJ1-1; D not certain. V was clipped by 5 bases and J by 0 bases, with 13 bases between them. In germline, CDR1 is MNHNS, CDR2 SASEGT. The CDR3 has 15 residues. The DNA for the CDR3 is TGTGCCAGCAGTACCAACCCCGCGCTGAACACTGAAGCTTTCTTT. This encodes CASSTNPALNTEAFF.

The chain couples TRBV14 to TRBJ2-3; D may be TRBD1 (6 bases). The germline V gene encodes CDR1 SGHDN and CDR2 FVKESK. Trimming left V 0 bases short and J 4 bases short, with 17 bases between. This CDR3 region has 17 residues. The CDR3 reads CASSQDRLTGWPDTQYF. For the CDR3, the DNA is TGTGCCAGCAGCCAAGATCGTTTGACAGGTTGGCCAGATACGCAGTATTTT.

The rearrangement uses TRBV9 and TRBJ1-6; D remains unclear. The CDR3 totals 13 residues. With 4 bases removed from V and 9 bases from J, the gap between germline ends came to 11 bases. Germline V CDR1 and CDR2: SGDLS, YYNGEE. DNA for the CDR3: TGTGCCAGCAGCCCACGCCGGGTTTCACCCCTCCACTTT. Translated: CASSPRRVSPLHF.

The V and J genes are TRBV27 and TRBJ2-7; TRBD1 aligns across 10 bases. J lost 4 bases, V lost 7 bases, and 7 bases had no gene match. Germline lookup yields CDR1 MNHEY and CDR2 SMNVEV (reference sequence). This CDR3 is 14 amino acids long. CDR3 in amino acids: CASIHRDRGYEQYF. The CDR3 DNA follows: TGTGCCAGCATCCACCGGGACAGGGGATACGAGCAGTACTTC.

The V and J genes are TRBV7-8 and TRBJ2-1; tentative D call: TRBD1 (6 bases). The V gene lost 2 bases and the J gene lost 4 bases, with 9 bases spanning the gap. Germline CDR1 SGHVS, CDR2 FQNEAQ. The CDR3 loop spans 14 amino acids. The CDR3, as DNA: TGTGCCAGCAGCTTACGAGGGGGATACAATGAGCAGTTCTTC. This encodes CASSLRGGYNEQFF.

The chain employs TRBV4-2 and TRBJ2-5; 9 bases agree with TRBD2. With 1 base clipped from V and 0 bases from J, the junction kept 6 bases outside the gene matches. This CDR3 spans 17 amino acids. CDR1 LGHNA and CDR2 YNFKEQ come from the germline V gene. The CDR3 DNA is TGTGCCAGCAGCCAAGGTAGTAGCGGGGGTAACCAAGAGACCCAGTACTTC. Its protein product is CASSQGSSGGNQETQYF.

The chain employs TRBV5-8 and TRBJ2-2; 9 positions match TRBD2. V lost 4 bases and J lost 1; bases outside the gene matches: 8. This CDR3 has 17 amino acids. The germline gives CDR1 SGHTS, CDR2 YDEGEE. This CDR3 is CASSAGRTSENTGELFF. CDR3 nucleotide sequence: TGTGCCAGCAGCGCGGGCCGGACTAGCGAGAACACCGGGGAGCTGTTTTTT.

The chain couples TRBV19 to TRBJ1-5; 8 bases align to TRBD1. There are 13 residues in the CDR3. Germline V gene lookup returns CDR1 LNHDA and CDR2 SQIVND (reference sequence). The trim removed 7 bases at V and 6 bases at J, leaving 5 bases unmatched. The chain's CDR3 is CASNGQGGQPQHF. The CDR3 bases are TGTGCCAGTAATGGACAGGGAGGTCAGCCCCAGCATTTT. Supplemented by reference TRBV19 and TRBJ1-5, the full variable domain reads DGGITQSPKYLFRKEGQNVTLSCEQNLNHDAMYWYRQDPGQGLRLIYYSQIVNDFQKGDIAEGYSVSREKKESFPLTVTSAQKNPTAFYLCASNGQGGQPQHFGDGTRLSIL.

The rearrangement links TRBV9 to TRBJ2-7, with 9 bases aligning to TRBD2. With 1 base clipped from V and 2 bases from J, the junction kept 4 bases outside the gene matches. The CDR3 sequence is 15 residues long. CDR1 is SGDLS and CDR2 is YYNGEE in the germline V gene. The CDR3 region is CASSVNPSGTYEQYF. CDR3 in DNA: TGTGCCAGCAGCGTAAACCCTAGCGGGACCTACGAGCAGTACTTC.

The chain joins TRBV13 to TRBJ2-7, with TRBD2 as a possible D gene (6 bases). The CDR3 sequence is 14 residues long. Per the germline V gene, CDR1 is PRHDT and CDR2 is FYEKMQ (reference sequence). V lost 2 bases, J lost 1 base, and 9 bases lay in between. CDR3 sequence: CASSLRDSSYEQYF. In DNA form, the CDR3 reads TGTGCCAGCAGCTTACGGGACTCTTCCTACGAGCAGTACTTC.

The genes are TRBV7-2 and TRBJ2-2; 10 bases match TRBD1. V was clipped by 2 bases and J by 4 bases; unmatched bases: 4. The CDR3 runs to 16 residues. Germline CDR1 SGHTA, CDR2 FQGNSA. The CDR3 spells CASSLFGQGVTGELFF. The CDR3 DNA follows: TGTGCCAGCAGCTTATTCGGACAGGGGGTCACCGGGGAGCTGTTTTTT.

V is TRBV11-3 and J is TRBJ2-5; no clear D gene. There are 17 residues in the CDR3. Germline CDR1 and CDR2: SGHNT and YENEEA. V lost 1 base to trimming and J lost 2 bases, with 17 bases between them. CDR3 DNA sequence: TGTGCCAGCAGCTTAGTTGGTGCATACTCGATTCAAGAGACCCAGTACTTC. Its protein is CASSLVGAYSIQETQYF.